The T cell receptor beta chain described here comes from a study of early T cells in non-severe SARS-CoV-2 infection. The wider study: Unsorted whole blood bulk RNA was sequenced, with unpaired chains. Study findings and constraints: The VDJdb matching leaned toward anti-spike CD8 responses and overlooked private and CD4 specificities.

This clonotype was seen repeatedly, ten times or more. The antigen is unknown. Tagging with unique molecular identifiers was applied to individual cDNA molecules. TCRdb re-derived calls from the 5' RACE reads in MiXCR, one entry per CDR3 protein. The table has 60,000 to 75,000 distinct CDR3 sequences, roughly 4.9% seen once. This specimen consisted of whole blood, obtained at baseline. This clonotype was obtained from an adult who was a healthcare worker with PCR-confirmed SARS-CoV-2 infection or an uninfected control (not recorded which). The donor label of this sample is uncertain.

For the CDR3, the DNA is TGTGCCAGCAGCCCACCACTGCGTGACCTGTACAATGAGCAGTTCTTC. Protein: CASSPPLRDLYNEQFF. The rearrangement joins TRBV11-3 to TRBJ2-1; D unclear. There are 16 residues in the CDR3. The ends were cut back, 5 bases at V and 4 bases at J, with 18 bases in the middle. Germline loops: CDR1 SGHNT, CDR2 YENEEA.